This T cell receptor (beta chain) was observed in a study of CD8+ T cells in alopecia areata. Study outcomes and limitations: Affected lesional scalp, above all in alopecia totalis/universalis, was more clonal than normal scalp.

CD4+ cells underwent sorting into CD25+CD127- cells for roughly 5 patients. In alopecia areata patients, both lesional scalp punch biopsies and peripheral blood were collected. CD4+ and CD8+ T cells were sorted from PBMCs. After isolation, RNA underwent reverse transcription to generate cDNA as the sequencing template. Sequencing used immunoSEQ multiplex PCR; TCRdb keeps in-frame clones, though not all of them. The sample consists of around 19,000 clones, approximately 59% of them appearing once. As concerns this clone: What it binds is unknown.

The germline V and J ends were trimmed by 7 bases and 2 bases, with 7 bases remaining between them. The germline V gene has CDR1 SGHRS and CDR2 YFSETQ. CDR3 size: 13 residues. The sequence was obtained from a human donor with alopecia areata. The sample was CD4+ Tregs sorted from blood. The V gene is TRBV5-1, the J gene TRBJ1-6, with D possibly TRBD1 on 5 matching bases. CDR3 sequence: CASGATYNSPLHF. The CDR3, as DNA: TGCGCCAGCGGGGCGACCTATAATTCACCCCTCCACTTT.